This TCR beta chain was sequenced for a study of a mutant IDH1 vaccine in newly diagnosed glioma. The wider study: Beginning 4-6 weeks after radiotherapy alone, or with temozolomide cycles, vaccination took place. Most patients had radiochemotherapy with temozolomide before enrollment; others had one alone.

Broader study findings: Patients showed vaccine-induced immune responses at a rate of roughly 93%.

The CDR3 is 15 residues long. Trimming took 2 bases from V and 4 from J; bases not matched to a gene: 6. Germline CDR1 is SGDLS and CDR2 is YYNGEE. Of note for this clone: Its antigen is undetermined.

Time point here: week 5, during vaccination. Each vaccine dose was 300 ug of mutant IDH1 20-mer peptide, with topical imiquimod. In every donor, the tumor was a new WHO grade 3 or 4 IDH1-mutant, ATRX-lost astrocytoma. Generated by immunoSEQ multiplex PCR, the TCRdb table keeps only in-frame clones and is missing some. The sample holds about 36,000 clones, roughly 79% seen once. The chain links TRBV9 to TRBJ2-7; the match to TRBD1 covers 10 bases. This receptor was taken from a man aged 50 or older with glioma. Here the sequenced sample was PBMCs, taken from a glioma patient whose treatment included an IDH1 peptide vaccine. CDR3 nucleotide sequence: TGTGCCAGCAGCGTGACCGGGGACAGGGGATACGAGCAGTACTTC. This translates into CASSVTGDRGYEQYF.